The entry that follows covers one T cell receptor beta chain sequence. This clonotype came up many times. This receptor's antigen is unknown. Per-base quality was not reported, and no clone a single base away is much larger than it. The CDR3 spans 16 residues, from the cysteine through the phenylalanine. Only the CDR3 portion is preserved as DNA: 48 bases, with reading frame beginning at the first base. The germline V gene provides CDR1 SQVTM and CDR2 ANQGSEA. V is reduced by 0 bases and J by 4 bases, leaving a spacing of 18 bases between them. The data stem from a study of T cells in Graves' hyperthyroidism and ophthalmopathy (dated by TCRdb to the late 2010s). Looking at the study overall: Peripheral blood samples were taken at the time of initial diagnosis, prior to any treatment. The paper reports TCR Vbeta CDR3 sequencing of 140 or so peripheral blood samples: some 41 ophthalmopathy, some 80 hyperthyroidism and roughly 17 progressor patients. For training and testing, the 100 or so patients in the discovery cohort were randomly divided in a 7:3 ratio. In addition, the study compared T-cell repertoires in thyroid tissue and in blood from six Graves' hyperthyroidism patients. Following sampling, methimazole starting at 30 mg daily was given to hyperthyroidism patients, and high-dose intravenous methylprednisolone was given to ophthalmopathy patients. Whether ophthalmopathy could be predicted prospectively was tested in an independent validation cohort made up of approximately 19 hyperthyroidism patients plus 17 patients who later progressed to ophthalmopathy. A discovery cohort of about a hundred patients, roughly 40 with Graves' ophthalmopathy and roughly 59 with stable Graves' hyperthyroidism, was used to find distinguishing TCR V-J signatures.

TCR beta CDR3 regions were amplified from RNA transcripts. The first round of RT-PCR for the TCR CDR3 was performed with the HTBI primer set and the Qiagen OneStep RT-PCR kit. A second multiplex PCR round built the libraries, followed by size selection and purification. Sequencing of the libraries was done on an Illumina HiSeq2000 using paired-end 100 bp reads. In the source study's methods: Raw data were processed with SOAPnuke, discarding reads with adapters, uncalled bases, mean Phred below 15, or no exact constant-primer or identifier match. High-quality paired reads were merged with COPE v1.2.5, and unique nucleotide sequences were defined as clonotypes. MiTCR v1.1 was used to align the clonotypes against IMGT TRBV, TRBD and TRBJ reference segments. The analysis was restricted to V-J combinations with a frequency above 0.0001, which together covered roughly 99% of the repertoires. The TCS score was defined as F50 (clonal expansion) divided by E x V (chaos), with BLOSUM62-based TCRdist calculated between CDR3 peptides within each V-J. Welch's t-statistics and random forest reduced roughly 540 V-J features to 13, which were used in a naive Bayes classifier (R e1071). The public reads were quality trimmed at Q25 with fastp and then assembled into clones with MiXCR by TCRdb, keeping productive beta chains. Each record represents a unique CDR3 protein, reported with the most common genes and DNA among its rows. None of the V and J calls come from the authors' own analysis; TCRdb made them. In all, the sample holds approximately 690,000 distinct CDR3 sequences, and roughly 15% of those were seen once. Together, the top ten hold approximately 13% of the sample.

Ophthalmopathy patients had moderately to severely active disease, Clinical Activity Score of at least 3, NOSPECS grade of at least 4, and duration under 3 months. Exclusion was applied to patients with uncontrolled infections, other autoimmune diseases, pregnancy or lactation. Clinical symptoms, serum thyroxine and TRAb, thyroid ultrasound, and orbital computed tomography formed the basis for the diagnoses. PBMCs were isolated from about 9 ml of fresh peripheral blood by Ficoll-Paque density gradient centrifugation. Trizol reagent was used to extract total RNA, and RNA quality was then checked on an Agilent 2100 Bioanalyzer. Overall results and qualifications from the work: A 13 V-J signature model separated ophthalmopathy from stable hyperthyroidism, with approximately 87% sensitivity and about 81% specificity in cross-validation and 80%/75% in testing. In validation, the model predicted progression to ophthalmopathy with approximately 71% sensitivity and 72% to 85% specificity, a median of around six months before onset. No statistical method was used to fix the sample size in advance, and group allocation was not hidden from the investigators. Most expanded thyroid clonotypes (frequency above 0.001) were also detected in blood, a finding suggesting that blood repertoires may reflect thyroid immune responses.

The V and J segments used are TRBV29-1 and TRBJ1-2; D gene: possibly TRBD1, on 5 matching bases. The sample consisted of blood. The origin of this receptor is a woman between 45 and 65 years old with Graves' ophthalmopathy. This receptor has the CDR3 CSVEDPGLDLGYGYTF. Read as DNA, the sequence is TGCAGCGTTGAAGATCCAGGGTTGGACCTAGGCTATGGCTACACCTTC.